The 9 T cell receptor beta chains below all came from one sample that was sequenced in a study of CD8 T cells in ankylosing spondylitis. Study-wide points: Blood of patients with ankylosing spondylitis appeared to be characterized by a TCR beta motif of roughly eight highly homologous variants.

Their specific antigens are unknown. MiXCR, applied by TCRdb to the 5' RACE reads, yields one record per CDR3 protein. The table includes about 750,000 distinct CDR3 sequences, about 20% detected once. Sequencing was performed on blood, either unsorted or a sorted T cell fraction (not recorded which). The receptors here all came from a male donor with ankylosing spondylitis.

Only a few counts were recorded for this clonotype. This chain uses TRBV6-2 or TRBV6-3 with TRBJ1-5, with 7 bases aligning to TRBD1. Germline values: CDR1 MNHEY, CDR2 SVGEGT. J was trimmed by 3 bases and V by 6 bases; bases with no gene match: 8. This CDR3 spans 15 amino acids. CDR3 sequence (DNA): TGTGCCAGCAGATTGGTACAGGGGACCAATCAGCCCCAGCATTTT. Translation gives CASRLVQGTNQPQHF.

This clonotype was counted between two and nine times. The chain combines TRBV13 with TRBJ1-3; D may be TRBD1 (5 bases). The CDR3 sequence is 16 residues long. Trimming removed 5 bases from V and 0 bases from J, with 14 bases in between. Looked up from germline, CDR1 is PRHDT and CDR2 is FYEKMQ (reference sequence). The CDR3, as DNA: TGTGCCAGCAGCAGTAGACAGCGCCGCTCTGGAAACACCATATATTTT. Translating it yields CASSSRQRRSGNTIYF.

This chain links TRBV6-1 with TRBJ2-1; D possibly corresponds to TRBD2 (7 bases). Deletions cut 2 bases from V and 2 bases from J, with 25 bases between. Germline lookup yields CDR1 MNHNS and CDR2 SASEGT. CDR3 size: 20 residues. The CDR3 nucleotides are TGTGCCAGCAGTGAAAGGAGCCTCCAGGTCGGGGGGCTCACCTACAATGAGCAGTTCTTC. It codes for CASSERSLQVGGLTYNEQFF.

This clonotype turned up a few times. The CDR3 is CASNLLANPPYEQYF. For the CDR3, the DNA is TGTGCCAGCAACCTACTAGCCAACCCTCCTTACGAGCAGTACTTC. This chain uses TRBV7-9 with TRBJ2-7; the D gene is possibly TRBD2 (6 bases). Germline values: CDR1 SEHNR, CDR2 FQNEAQ (reference sequence). The CDR3 has 15 amino acids. V was trimmed by 7 bases and J by 4 bases, leaving 20 bases between them.

This clonotype was recorded a few times. The chain couples TRBV20-1 to TRBJ2-4, with 8 bases that match TRBD2. CDR3 length: 14 residues. Per germline, CDR1 DFQATT and CDR2 SNEGSKA (reference sequence). V dropped 1 base and J dropped 10; count of bases not matched to a gene: 9. This CDR3 reads CSARVAGGVWIQYF. The CDR3 DNA reads TGCAGTGCTAGAGTTGCGGGGGGCGTGTGGATTCAGTACTTC.

J is TRBJ1-1 and V is TRBV29-1; no definite D call. CDR1 is SQVTM and CDR2 is ANQGSEA in the germline V gene. CDR3 size: 14 residues. Trimming shortened V by 0 bases and J by 1 base, and 9 bases separated the two germline ends. DNA for the CDR3: TGCAGCGTTGAAGATCGCGGTACGAACACTGAAGCTTTCTTT. Translating gives CSVEDRGTNTEAFF.

This clonotype was detected a few times. The rearrangement links TRBV5-6 to TRBJ1-1; D remains ambiguous. CDR3 size: 13 residues. Germline values: CDR1 SGHDT, CDR2 YYEEEE. The germline V and J ends were trimmed by 4 bases and 3 bases, with 10 bases remaining between them. The CDR3 protein is CASSPTYHTEAFF. The CDR3 DNA sequence: TGTGCCAGCAGCCCCACCTACCACACTGAAGCTTTCTTT. Using reference TRBV5-6 and TRBJ1-1 for the parts outside the CDR3, the full variable domain is DAGVTQSPTHLIKTRGQQVTLRCSPKSGHDTVSWYQQALGQGPQFIFQYYEEEERQRGNFPDRFSGHQFPNYSSELNVNALLLGDSALYLCASSPTYHTEAFFGQGTRLTVV.

A few counts support this clonotype. CDR3 nucleotide sequence: TGTGCCAGCAGCTCTCCCGGAAGACAGGGCGGCCAAGAGACCCAGTACTTC. Translated, it gives CASSSPGRQGGQETQYF. The chain uses TRBV13 and TRBJ2-5; 7 bases map to TRBD1. The CDR3 length is 17 residues. V lost 4 bases to trimming and J lost 1 base; unmatched junction nucleotides: 12. The germline CDR1 and CDR2 sequences are PRHDT and FYEKMQ (reference sequence).

The chain uses TRBV20-1 and TRBJ2-5; 11 bases are a match to TRBD1. From germline, CDR1 is DFQATT and CDR2 SNEGSKA (reference sequence). The CDR3 spans 13 residues. Trimming took 3 bases from V and 5 from J; bases not matched to a gene: 2. CDR3 in amino acids: CSASRTGGETQYF. CDR3 nucleotide sequence: TGCAGTGCTAGTCGGACAGGGGGCGAGACCCAGTACTTC.